A selection of T cell receptor beta chains follows, all from one sample in a study of blood T cells in healthy people across ages. TCRdb re-called the 5' RACE reads with MiXCR, one entry per CDR3 protein. This table holds hundreds of thousands of distinct CDR3 sequences, 58% found once. The specimen was blood. These receptors all stem from a man in his thirties or forties in good health. The CDR3 runs from the conserved cysteine through the conserved F or W. A D gene is named only where the DNA matches it firmly. Part of the rows lack a size; the others show once, few, many or a class for expanded clones.

D gene: NA
J gene: TRBJ2-7
clone size: NA
V gene: TRBV13
CDR3 protein: CASSSEGTKNSYEQYF
CDR3 DNA: TGTGCCAGCAGCTCCGAAGGGACGAAGAACTCCTACGAGCAGTACTTC

D gene: TRBD1
J gene: TRBJ2-7
clone size: once
V gene: TRBV6-2/TRBV6-3
CDR3 protein: CASSLTGNYNEQYF
CDR3 DNA: TGTGCCAGCAGTTTGACAGGGAATTACAATGAGCAGTACTTC

D gene: TRBD2
J gene: TRBJ2-5
clone size: NA
V gene: TRBV7-9
CDR3 protein: CASRPSGSKETQYF
CDR3 DNA: TGTGCCAGCCGACCTAGCGGGAGCAAGGAGACCCAGTACTTC

D gene: NA
J gene: TRBJ2-3
clone size: NA
V gene: TRBV6-2/TRBV6-3
CDR3 protein: CASSPDQTTDTQYF
CDR3 DNA: TGTGCCAGCAGCCCAGATCAAACCACAGATACGCAGTATTTT

D gene: TRBD1
J gene: TRBJ1-2
clone size: NA
V gene: TRBV20-1
CDR3 protein: CSAPRTGDGYTF
CDR3 DNA: TGCAGTGCTCCCCGGACAGGGGACGGCTACACCTTC

D gene: TRBD1
J gene: TRBJ2-3
clone size: NA
V gene: TRBV20-1
CDR3 protein: CSARGRTGLTDTQYF
CDR3 DNA: TGCAGTGCTAGAGGCCGGACAGGGCTCACAGATACGCAGTATTTT

D gene: NA
J gene: TRBJ2-3
clone size: NA
V gene: TRBV6-5
CDR3 protein: CASSYRRTTDTQYF
CDR3 DNA: TGTGCCAGCAGTTATAGGAGGACCACAGATACGCAGTATTTT

D gene: NA
J gene: TRBJ2-1
clone size: NA
V gene: TRBV24-1
CDR3 protein: CATSVGYRDEQFF
CDR3 DNA: TGTGCCACCAGTGTGGGATATAGGGATGAGCAGTTCTTC

D gene: NA
J gene: TRBJ1-2
clone size: NA
V gene: TRBV6-5
CDR3 protein: CASSRGSGYTF
CDR3 DNA: TGTGCCAGCTCCCGGGGTTCGGGCTACACCTTC

D gene: NA
J gene: TRBJ2-2
clone size: NA
V gene: TRBV6-2/TRBV6-3
CDR3 protein: CASSYRAPFITGELFF
CDR3 DNA: TGTGCCAGCAGTTACAGGGCTCCGTTTATCACCGGGGAGCTGTTTTTT

D gene: NA
J gene: TRBJ2-7
clone size: few
V gene: TRBV5-1
CDR3 protein: CASSSTEASEQYF
CDR3 DNA: TGCGCCAGCAGCTCTACCGAAGCGAGTGAGCAGTACTTC

D gene: TRBD2
J gene: TRBJ2-5
clone size: once
V gene: TRBV9
CDR3 protein: CASSVGGRYGTQYF
CDR3 DNA: TGTGCCAGCAGCGTTGGCGGGAGGTATGGGACCCAGTACTTC

D gene: TRBD2
J gene: TRBJ2-1
clone size: NA
V gene: TRBV7-2
CDR3 protein: CASSFLAGDPGYNEQFF
CDR3 DNA: TGTGCCAGCAGCTTCCTAGCGGGGGACCCAGGGTACAATGAGCAGTTCTTC

D gene: TRBD2
J gene: TRBJ2-1
clone size: NA
V gene: TRBV20-1
CDR3 protein: CSAVPTLAGAYNEQFF
CDR3 DNA: TGCAGTGCTGTCCCCACACTAGCGGGAGCCTACAATGAGCAGTTCTTC

D gene: NA
J gene: TRBJ2-3
clone size: NA
V gene: TRBV11-2
CDR3 protein: CASSLEIPNTQYF
CDR3 DNA: TGTGCCAGCAGCTTAGAAATACCGAATACGCAGTATTTT

D gene: TRBD1
J gene: TRBJ2-3
clone size: NA
V gene: TRBV9
CDR3 protein: CASSLRDSTQYF
CDR3 DNA: TGTGCCAGCAGCCTCCGGGACAGTACGCAGTATTTT

D gene: NA
J gene: TRBJ2-7
clone size: NA
V gene: TRBV7-2
CDR3 protein: CASSLAPTLETGQYF
CDR3 DNA: TGTGCCAGCAGCTTAGCTCCAACCCTCGAGACAGGACAGTACTTC

D gene: TRBD1
J gene: TRBJ2-3
clone size: NA
V gene: TRBV18
CDR3 protein: CASSSDRVGTQYF
CDR3 DNA: TGTGCCAGCTCATCAGACAGGGTTGGAACGCAGTATTTT

D gene: NA
J gene: TRBJ2-3
clone size: once
V gene: TRBV5-1
CDR3 protein: CASSLGVLDVDTQYF
CDR3 DNA: TGCGCCAGCAGCTTGGGCGTCTTGGACGTCGATACGCAGTATTTT

D gene: NA
J gene: TRBJ1-2
clone size: few
V gene: TRBV10-3
CDR3 protein: CAIRPGQNLNYGYTF
CDR3 DNA: TGTGCCATCAGACCAGGACAGAACCTTAACTATGGCTACACCTTC

D gene: NA
J gene: TRBJ2-2
clone size: NA
V gene: TRBV4-1
CDR3 protein: CASSHRQQVSGELFF
CDR3 DNA: TGCGCCAGCAGCCACCGACAACAAGTATCCGGGGAGCTGTTTTTT

D gene: TRBD1
J gene: TRBJ2-3
clone size: NA
V gene: TRBV28
CDR3 protein: CATRGTQGTTDTQYF
CDR3 DNA: TGTGCCACCAGGGGGACACAGGGGACCACAGATACGCAGTATTTT